This T cell receptor beta chain emerged from a study of T cells in Graves' hyperthyroidism and ophthalmopathy. TCR beta CDR3 regions were amplified from RNA transcripts. The HTBI primer set was used in a first-round RT-PCR of the TCR CDR3. TCRdb re-called the multiplex PCR reads with MiXCR, one entry per CDR3 protein. The top ten hold about half of the sample, which has hundreds of thousands of distinct CDR3 sequences, nearly 20% seen once. This CDR3 has 15 amino acids. Per the germline V gene, CDR1 is SGHNT and CDR2 is YENEEA. V lost 4 bases and J lost 3; bases outside the gene matches: 8. This clonotype has ten or more counts.

The sequenced sample was blood. This sequence originates from a man in his forties or fifties with Graves' ophthalmopathy. The V gene is TRBV11-3, the J gene TRBJ2-7, with 8 nucleotides matching TRBD1. The CDR3 loop is CASSSASRGHYEQYF. CDR3 nucleotide sequence: TGTGCCAGCAGCTCTGCATCCAGGGGGCACTACGAGCAGTACTTC.